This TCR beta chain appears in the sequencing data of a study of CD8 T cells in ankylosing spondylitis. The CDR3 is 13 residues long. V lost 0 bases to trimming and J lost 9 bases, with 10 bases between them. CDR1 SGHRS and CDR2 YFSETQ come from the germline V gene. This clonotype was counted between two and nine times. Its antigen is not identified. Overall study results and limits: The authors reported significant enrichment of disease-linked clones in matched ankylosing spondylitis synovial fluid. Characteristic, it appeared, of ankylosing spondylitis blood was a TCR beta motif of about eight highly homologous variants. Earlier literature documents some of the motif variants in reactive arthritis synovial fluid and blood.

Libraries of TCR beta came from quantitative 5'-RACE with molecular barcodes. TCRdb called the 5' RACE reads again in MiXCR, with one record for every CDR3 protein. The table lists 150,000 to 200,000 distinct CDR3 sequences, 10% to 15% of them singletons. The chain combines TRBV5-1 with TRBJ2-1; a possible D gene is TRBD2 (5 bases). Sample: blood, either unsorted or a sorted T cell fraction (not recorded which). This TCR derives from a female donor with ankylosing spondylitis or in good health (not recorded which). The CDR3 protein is CASSLALETEQFF. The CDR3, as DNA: TGCGCCAGCAGCTTGGCACTAGAAACTGAGCAGTTCTTC.